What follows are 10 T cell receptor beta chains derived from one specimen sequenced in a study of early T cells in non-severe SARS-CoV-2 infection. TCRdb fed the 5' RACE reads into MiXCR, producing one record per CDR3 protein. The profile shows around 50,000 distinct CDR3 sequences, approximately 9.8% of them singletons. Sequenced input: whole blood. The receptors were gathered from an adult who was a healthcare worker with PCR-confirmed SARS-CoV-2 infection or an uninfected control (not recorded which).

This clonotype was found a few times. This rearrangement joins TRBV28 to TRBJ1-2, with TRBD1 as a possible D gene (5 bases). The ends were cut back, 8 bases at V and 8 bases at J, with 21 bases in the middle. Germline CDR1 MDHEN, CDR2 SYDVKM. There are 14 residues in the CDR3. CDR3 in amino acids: CASRARGRARGYTF. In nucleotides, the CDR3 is TGTGCCAGCCGAGCCCGGGGCAGGGCGCGAGGCTACACCTTC.

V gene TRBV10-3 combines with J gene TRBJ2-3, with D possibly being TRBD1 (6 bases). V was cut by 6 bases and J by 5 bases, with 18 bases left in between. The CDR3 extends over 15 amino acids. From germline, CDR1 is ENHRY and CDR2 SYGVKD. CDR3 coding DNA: TGTGCCATCAGCGCCGGGACAAGATTGGGAGATACGCAGTATTTT. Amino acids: CAISAGTRLGDTQYF.

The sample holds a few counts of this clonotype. The CDR3 coding sequence is TGTGCCAGCAGCCAGACTAGCACTGAGCAGTTCTTC. Its protein product is CASSQTSTEQFF. This chain joins TRBV7-9 and TRBJ2-1; 7 positions agree with TRBD2. The CDR3 extends over 12 amino acids. After removal of 5 bases from V and 9 bases from J, the junction contained 4 bases not matched to a gene. Per germline, CDR1 SEHNR and CDR2 FQNEAQ (reference sequence).

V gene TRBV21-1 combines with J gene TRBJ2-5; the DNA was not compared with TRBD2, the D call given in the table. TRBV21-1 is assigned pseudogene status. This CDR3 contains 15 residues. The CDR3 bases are TGTGCCAGCAGCGGATGGGCCGGGAGGACGGAGACCCAGTACTTC. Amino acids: CASSGWAGRTETQYF.

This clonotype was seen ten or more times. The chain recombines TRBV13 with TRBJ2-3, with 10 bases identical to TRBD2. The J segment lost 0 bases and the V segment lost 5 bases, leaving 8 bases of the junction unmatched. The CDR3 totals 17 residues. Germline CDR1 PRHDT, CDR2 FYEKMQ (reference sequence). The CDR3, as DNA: TGTGCCAGCAGCAGGGCCTTGACTAGCGGGAGCACAGATACGCAGTATTTT. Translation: CASSRALTSGSTDTQYF.

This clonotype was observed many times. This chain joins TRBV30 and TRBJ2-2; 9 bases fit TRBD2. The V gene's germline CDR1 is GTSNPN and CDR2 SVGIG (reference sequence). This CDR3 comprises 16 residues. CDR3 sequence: CALEEGLAGYTGELFF. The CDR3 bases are TGTGCTTTAGAGGAGGGGCTAGCGGGGTACACCGGGGAGCTGTTTTTT. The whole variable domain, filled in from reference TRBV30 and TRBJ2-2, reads SQTIHQWPATLVQPVGSPLSLECTVEGTSNPNLYWYRQAAGRGLQLLFYSVGIGQISSEVPQNLSASRPQDRQFILSSKKLLLSDSGFYLCALEEGLAGYTGELFFGEGSRLTVL.

The CDR3 DNA follows: TGCAGTGCTAGAGAACCGGCAGCCGCTAACTATGGCTACACCTTC. It specifies CSAREPAAANYGYTF. The chain recombines TRBV20-1 with TRBJ1-2; unclear D gene. Per the germline V gene, CDR1 is DFQATT and CDR2 is SNEGSKA (reference sequence). The CDR3 runs to 15 residues. The V end was cut by 0 bases, the J end by 0 bases, with 11 bases between.

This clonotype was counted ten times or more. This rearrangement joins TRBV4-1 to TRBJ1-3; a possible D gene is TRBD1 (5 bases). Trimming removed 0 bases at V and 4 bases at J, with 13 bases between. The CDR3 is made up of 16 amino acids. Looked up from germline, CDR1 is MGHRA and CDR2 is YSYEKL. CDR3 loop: CASSQDMGPPGNTIYF. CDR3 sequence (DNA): TGCGCCAGCAGCCAAGATATGGGGCCACCGGGAAACACCATATATTTT.

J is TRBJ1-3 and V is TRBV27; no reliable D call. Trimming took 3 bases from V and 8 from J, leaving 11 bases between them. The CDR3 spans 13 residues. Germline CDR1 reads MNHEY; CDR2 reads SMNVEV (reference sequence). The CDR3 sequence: CASSFRHADTIYF. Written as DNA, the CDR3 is TGTGCCAGCAGTTTCCGCCATGCGGACACCATATATTTT.

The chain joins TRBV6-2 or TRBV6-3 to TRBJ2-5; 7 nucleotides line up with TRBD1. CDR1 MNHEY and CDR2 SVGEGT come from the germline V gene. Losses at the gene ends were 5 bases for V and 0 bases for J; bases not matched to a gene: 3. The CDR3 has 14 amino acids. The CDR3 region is CASSQGTDQETQYF. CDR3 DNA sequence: TGTGCCAGCAGTCAAGGGACAGACCAAGAGACCCAGTACTTC.